This TCR beta chain is from a study of blood T cell repertoires in COVID-19 (dated by TCRdb to between 2020 and 2021). Turning to the overall study: The collaborator samples originated in the United States, Italy and Spain and spanned the acute and convalescent phases of COVID-19. The prospective study material was composed of cDNA or gDNA derived from T cells, B-cell-depleted T cells, or PBMCs. Deeply sampled blood TCRbeta repertoires from subjects exposed to, actively infected with, or recovered from COVID-19 were included in the dataset. Where available, HLA class I and class II types were taken from metadata supplied by the sample provider and were not determined by assay-based typing. A freely available public database, intended as a resource for researchers studying the immune response to SARS-CoV-2, is where the repertoires were released. Samples were obtained from the ongoing ImmuneRACE study (first 160 participants) and from over 1,000 subjects provided by 6 global collaborators. A de-identified subject ID, COVID-19 status, age in years and sex were almost always included in the sample metadata. What the research found in general, with its limitations: The amount of clinical and demographic metadata varied by source and participant and was provided uncurated.

TCRbeta CDR3 regions were amplified from genomic DNA using the immunoSEQ Assay, a bias-controlled multiplex PCR. Per the source publication's procedure: The number of nucleated cells in each sample was estimated from the amplification of reference gene primers within the assay. To quantify the absolute abundance of each unique TCRbeta CDR3 rearrangement, sequence reads were collapsed and filtered. For each sample, productive Simpson clonality was calculated by taking the square root of Simpson's diversity index across productive rearrangements. The table was pulled from immuneACCESS by TCRdb, which kept in-frame rearrangements only. Such tables lose some clones; where checked, under half of the loss comes from unresolved V genes, and the rest has no known cause. V, J and clone size reflect that table, while D and trimming were determined from the DNA. The sample table lists about 72,000 clones, less than 95% of them with a count of one. The ten largest clones take up 4.5% to 5.5% of the sample.

The collaborating institutions used their own protocols to collect whole blood in K2EDTA tubes. For TCRbeta analysis, collaborators shipped samples in one of three forms: frozen whole blood, isolated PBMCs, or DNA extracted from either of those sample types. The CDR3 sequence holds 16 residues, the cysteine and phenylalanine included. Left in the record is the CDR3 DNA by itself, 48 bases read in frame from the first base. Reading the germline V gene gives CDR1 MGHRA and CDR2 YSYEKL. Relative to germline, V is 0 bases shorter and J is 4 bases shorter, with 12 bases between their ends. Only a few counts were recorded for this clone. Its antigen target is currently unknown. Base quality data are lacking; no much larger clone is found one base away.

The receptor comes from a woman aged 55-70 years with active COVID-19. This chain joins TRBV4-1 to TRBJ2-2; possibly the D gene is TRBD2, per 5 matching bases. The sequenced sample consisted of peripheral blood. In nucleotides, the sequence is TGCGCCAGCAGCCAAGACCGCCGGAGCGGCACCGGGGAGCTGTTTTTT. Its coded protein is CASSQDRRSGTGELFF.